The source of this T cell receptor beta chain is a study of T cells in Graves' hyperthyroidism and ophthalmopathy. The table lists this clonotype with many counts. Its antigen is undetermined. Study conclusions and caveats: Prediction of ophthalmopathy progression came a median 6.5 months pre-onset. Using 13 V-J features, a model discriminated ophthalmopathy from stable hyperthyroidism.

The germline V gene encodes CDR1 MDHEN and CDR2 SYDVKM. The V and J ends lost 2 bases and 2 bases respectively, with 6 bases between them. The CDR3 length is 13 residues. The PBMCs studied were ones that came from about 10 ml fresh peripheral blood. The TCR beta CDR3 regions underwent amplification using RNA transcripts as the source. The HTBI primer set served for first-round RT-PCR of the TCR CDR3. MiXCR, run by TCRdb on the multiplex PCR reads, gives a single entry per CDR3 protein. The data show about 360,000 distinct CDR3 sequences, less than 15% seen once. What was sequenced was blood. The TCR comes from a woman aged 18 to 35 with Graves' hyperthyroidism. This chain joins TRBV28 and TRBJ1-2; D not resolved. In DNA, the CDR3 is TGTGCCAGCAGTTTAGACACCAACTATGGCTACACCTTC. Translation: CASSLDTNYGYTF.